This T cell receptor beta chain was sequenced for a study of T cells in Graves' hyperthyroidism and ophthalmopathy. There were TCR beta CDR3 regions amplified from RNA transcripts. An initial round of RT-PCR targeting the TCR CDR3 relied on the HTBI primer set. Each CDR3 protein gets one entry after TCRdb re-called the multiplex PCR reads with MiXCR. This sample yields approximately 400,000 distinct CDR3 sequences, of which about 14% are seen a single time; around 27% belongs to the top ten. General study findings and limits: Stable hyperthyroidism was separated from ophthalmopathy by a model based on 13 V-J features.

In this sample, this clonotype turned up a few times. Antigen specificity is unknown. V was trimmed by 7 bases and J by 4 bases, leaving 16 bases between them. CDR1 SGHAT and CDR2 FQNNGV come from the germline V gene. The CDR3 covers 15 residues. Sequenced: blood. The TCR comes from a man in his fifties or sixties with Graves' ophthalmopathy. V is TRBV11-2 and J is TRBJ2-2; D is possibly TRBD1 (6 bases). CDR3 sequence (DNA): TGTGCCAGCACCCTCAGGGGTTCGACCACCGGGGAGCTGTTTTTT. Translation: CASTLRGSTTGELFF.